The following is a TCR beta chain sequence with its context. The data originate from a study of shared clonotypes between healthy human individuals. Background on the study: Donors had three CD4 naive, three CD4 memory, two CD8 naive and one CD8 memory plate apiece.

Naivety among CD8 cells was defined by CD45RO negativity and positive CCR7 selection, thereby excluding terminally differentiated effector memory CD45RA+ cells. CDR3 size: 12 residues. Trimming pared 10 bases from V and 1 base from J, leaving 11 bases between. CDR1 and CDR2 (germline): SNHLY, FYNNEI. In replicate PCRs of sorted subsets, about 190 ng DNA, about 30,000 T cell genomes, was used. This table comes from immunoSEQ multiplex PCR, and its TCRdb copy is limited to in-frame clones, with some not included. The sample holds hundreds of thousands of clones, around 96% seen once. The source is a woman in her thirties in good health. Sequencing used naive CD8+ T cells sorted from blood. J is TRBJ2-7 and V is TRBV2; D assignment may be TRBD1 or TRBD2 (5 bases each). In DNA, the CDR3 is TGTGCCACTGGGGGAGATTCCTACGAGCAGTACTTC. It translates to CATGGDSYEQYF.